The subject of this entry is one T cell receptor (beta chain). What it binds is unknown. Trimming cost V 0 bases and J 4 bases, with 21 bases left between them. CDR1 KGHSH and CDR2 LQKENI come from the germline V gene. This CDR3 is 19 amino acids long. These data originate in a study of T-cell memory formation after mild COVID-19. Study-wide context: The two donors had largely donor-specific TCR clusters. Findings of the study overall: Clones that shrank (day 15 to 85) were balanced CD4/CD8, whereas later expanders leaned CD4+. Cross-reactive memory apparently joined, as some responding clones appeared in pre-infection memory.

TCR alpha and TCR beta cDNA libraries with sample barcodes and UMIs came from 5'RACE using constant-segment primers. TCRdb passed the 5' RACE reads through MiXCR, listing each CDR3 protein once. The sample comprises roughly 510,000 distinct CDR3 sequences, 17% of which are singletons, and roughly 7.8% rests with the top ten. The clonotype comes from an adult woman who had mild COVID-19 (a few samples of this study predate the infection). Cell type and time point are not known. The chain is built from TRBV18 and TRBJ2-2; D remains ambiguous. The source material was PBMCs or a T cell subset sorted from them (not recorded which). CDR3 protein: CASSPPSPQSRVGTGELFF. CDR3 nucleotides: TGTGCCAGCTCACCACCGTCCCCTCAGTCCCGTGTGGGCACCGGGGAGCTGTTTTTT.